This TCR beta chain was captured by sequencing in a study of T cell responses to AZD1222 COVID-19 vaccine (dated by TCRdb to the early 2020s). The study in broad terms: A total of 230 to 250 trial participants underwent TCR sequencing, of whom some 210 received two doses of AZD1222 and about 26 received two doses of the MenACWY control vaccine. Trial participants were enrolled into age subgroups of 18-55, 56-69 and 70-plus years, which contained approximately 150, 30 and 60 TCR-sequenced participants, respectively.

Trimming at the junction amounts to 1 base on V and 7 bases on J, and the germline ends lie 8 bases apart. The cysteine opens and the phenylalanine closes a CDR3 of 13 amino acids. The read is trimmed to its CDR3 DNA, 39 bases read in frame from base 1. The germline V gene yields SGHDN for CDR1 and FVKESK for CDR2. The CDR3 regions of human TCRbeta chains were analyzed by immunosequencing. In the original analysis: TCRs in the repertoires were compared against a reference library of SARS-CoV-2-specific TCRs that had been generated with the MIRA antigen-specificity platform. Breadth meant the fraction of unique TCRs that were SARS-CoV-2-associated, whereas depth meant the fraction of total T cells that were SARS-CoV-2-associated. Using the MIRA data, each spike-specific TCR was mapped to the spike region that the TCR reacts to and placed in a CD4 or CD8 class. Log10-transformed breadth and depth values were compared by one-way ANOVA with Sidak's multiple comparisons tests. TCRdb re-hosts the immuneACCESS table, in-frame sequences only. Its copies lack some clones; in the studies checked, an unresolved V gene accounts for under half of them, and the cause for the rest is not known. Clonal size and the V and J genes are those of that table, whereas D and trimming came from the DNA. In all, the sample holds 80,000 to 100,000 clones, and roughly 88% of those were seen once. The ten largest clones take up 9% to 14% of the sample.

What the research found in general, with its limitations: Participants were mostly white British, with more females than males. The authors suggested clonal diversity may have been underestimated. Because no day 14 peak-response samples were available, the repertoires could be characterized only after the peak T cell response. In the small 56-69-year group, the increase in depth fell short of significance, most likely because of low power. Reportedly, almost half of the unique spike-specific TCRs recognized epitopes lying outside the regions that are mutated in the B.1.351 and B.1.1.7 variants. CD4 TCRs associated with the vaccine covered the entire spike protein, and the dominant responses were in regions 160-218 and 743-854. After two AZD1222 doses, spike-specific TCR breadth and depth were significantly higher than at day 0 and than in MenACWY recipients. Conclusions about previously exposed vaccinees were limited because only six or seven AZD1222 recipients were SARS-CoV-2 seropositive at baseline.

The sample's time point, from its label and the paper: about 28 days (+/-7) after the second vaccine dose. Because spike-specific TCR depth and breadth did not differ between the two schedules, AZD1222 recipients who got a second dose at roughly 4 weeks were pooled with those who got a second dose at roughly 12 weeks. Samples from vaccinated people were obtained from the UK trials COV001 and COV002, which included a single-blind randomized controlled phase 2/3 trial of AZD1222 (ChAdOx1 nCoV-19) in healthy adults. For TCRbeta chain sequencing, PBMC samples from trial participants were taken at day 0 and at day 28 after the second dose. Concerning this clone itself: Its target antigen remains unknown. Per-base qualities were not stored, and no clone one base away is much larger.

This clonotype was obtained from an adult who received the AZD1222 COVID-19 vaccine. This specimen consisted of peripheral blood, obtained 28 days after the second AZD1222 dose. The sequence joins TRBV14 to TRBJ1-5, with no D gene named confidently. The CDR3 protein sequence reads: CASSQGLGQPQHF. The nucleotide sequence is given as TGTGCCAGCAGCCAAGGTTTAGGACAGCCCCAGCATTTT. When the CDR3 is completed using the reference TRBV14 and TRBJ1-5 genes on either side, the full variable domain is EAGVTQFPSHSVIEKGQTVTLRCDPISGHDNLYWYRRVMGKEIKFLLHFVKESKQDESGMPNNRFLAERTGGTYSTLKVQPAELEDSGVYFCASSQGLGQPQHFGDGTRLSIL.